This record looks at one T cell receptor (beta chain) sequence and its context. What it recognizes is unknown. These data are taken from a study of cytomegalovirus exposure and HLA in healthy donors. On the study more broadly: Clustering assigned about 80% of the approximately 370 genotyped donors to the Caucasian-associated ancestry cluster. Study-level findings and limits: CMV serostatus was the only immune exposure information that was available. In all likelihood, a cluster of highly shared sequence variants was a sequencing artifact.

The PCR used 60 Vbeta and 13 Jbeta primers. The method was immunoSEQ multiplex PCR; TCRdb's version includes in-frame clones alone and lacks a portion of them. The table for this sample gives more than 95,000 clones. This CDR3 spans 13 amino acids. From germline, CDR1 is SQVTM and CDR2 ANQGSEA. Trimming shortened V by 1 base and J by 4 bases, and 10 bases separated the two germline ends. This clonotype was sampled from a man between 18 and 29 years old in good health and CMV-seronegative. The genes are TRBV29-1 and TRBJ1-2, with a weak D call TRBD1 (5 bases). The sample taken for sequencing was PBMCs. This CDR3 is CSVEGTPSYGYTF. The CDR3 DNA reads as TGCAGCGTTGAAGGGACACCCAGCTATGGCTACACCTTC.